This is a list of T cell receptor beta chains from one sample in a study of tumor and adjacent non-tumor tissue in lung cancer. MiXCR was run by TCRdb on the multiplex PCR reads, yielding one entry per CDR3 protein. The sample records roughly 220,000 distinct CDR3 sequences, around 71% being singletons. Sample: lung tumor tissue. These receptors all come from a man in his sixties with non-small cell lung cancer. The CDR3 runs from the conserved cysteine through the conserved F or W. A D gene is named only where the DNA matches it firmly. A row's size may be missing; if present it is once, few, many or a size class.

NA	TRBV24-1	TRBD1	TRBJ2-1	CATSDSQDRGRQLGNEQFF	TGTGCCACCAGTGATTCCCAGGACAGGGGAAGGCAACTTGGGAATGAGCAGTTCTTC
many	TRBV20-1	NA	TRBJ1-2	CSARDPFGGTGYTF	TGCAGTGCTAGAGACCCCTTCGGGGGGACTGGCTACACCTTC
NA	TRBV5-4	NA	TRBJ2-5	CASSVLGQEIQYF	TGTGCCAGCAGTGTATTGGGCCAAGAGATCCAGTACTTC
NA	TRBV7-3	TRBD2	TRBJ2-1	CASSLIASGIDEQFF	TGTGCCAGCAGCTTAATTGCTAGCGGGATAGATGAGCAGTTCTTC
NA	TRBV10-2	NA	TRBJ2-5	CASSEGFGETQYF	TGCGCCAGCAGTGAAGGTTTTGGAGAGACCCAGTACTTC
many	TRBV20-1	NA	TRBJ2-5	CSAKYGQETQYF	TGCAGTGCTAAGTACGGGCAAGAGACCCAGTACTTC
NA	TRBV5-8	NA	TRBJ1-2	CASSLTWPYGYTF	TGTGCCAGCAGCTTGACATGGCCGTATGGCTACACATTC
NA	TRBV11-3	TRBD2	TRBJ2-7	CASSNSLGTNGITAAAQYF	TGTGCCAGCAGCAACAGTTTAGGGACTAACGGGATTACCGCCGCTGCGCAGTACTTC
NA	TRBV20-1	NA	TRBJ1-1	CSAMRDVSTEVFF	TGCAGTGCTATGAGGGATGTGAGCACTGAAGTTTTCTTT
NA	TRBV10-1	NA	TRBJ2-2	CASRPGLGELFF	TGCGCCAGCAGGCCAGGGCTCGGGGAGCTGTTTTTT
few	TRBV30	NA	TRBJ2-5	CAWSSSVPLETQYF	TGTGCCTGGAGTTCCTCCGTGCCTCTAGAGACCCAGTACTTC
NA	TRBV11-1	NA	TRBJ2-1	CASSLGLCGYNEQLF	TGTGCCAGCAGCTTAGGCCTGTGTGGATACAATGAGCAGCTCTTC
NA	TRBV20-1	NA	TRBJ2-2	CSARIRDKGHSIGELFF	TGCAGTGCTAGAATCCGGGACAAGGGGCACTCCATCGGGGAGCTGTTTTTT
many	TRBV20-1	TRBD1	TRBJ2-2	CSATTGTVTGELFF	TGCAGTGCTACTACCGGGACAGTCACCGGGGAGCTGTTTTTT
NA	TRBV4-1	TRBD1	TRBJ1-4	CASSPAWTGSEKLFF	TGCGCCAGCAGCCCAGCCTGGACAGGGAGTGAAAAACTGTTTTTT
NA	TRBV6-1	TRBD2	TRBJ2-3	CVSGERSTDTQYF	TGTGTCAGCGGGGAGAGGAGCACAGATACGCAGTATTTT
few	TRBV12-5	NA	TRBJ1-1	CASGLDLGTEAFF	TGTGCTAGTGGTTTGGACCTGGGCACTGAAGCTTTCTTT
NA	TRBV13	NA	TRBJ2-7	CASSLSDEQYF	TGTGCCAGCAGCTTAAGCGACGAGCAGTACTTC
NA	TRBV4-1	TRBD2	TRBJ2-3	CAGSLSRGVDTDTQYF	TGCGCCGGCAGCCTCTCTCGGGGGGTCGACACAGATACGCAGTATTTT
NA	TRBV6-5	NA	TRBJ2-6	CASSYFGSGAYILTF	NA
NA	TRBV5-6	NA	TRBJ2-3	CASSITLLAMADTQYF	TGTGCCAGCAGCATCACACTACTAGCAATGGCAGATACGCAGTATTTT
many	TRBV20-1	NA	TRBJ2-1	CSARDGGRGHNEQFF	TGCAGTGCTAGAGATGGTGGGAGAGGACACAATGAGCAGTTCTTC
few	TRBV12-3/TRBV12-4	TRBD1	TRBJ1-1	CASSSQRQGFFTEAFF	TGTGCCAGCAGTTCGCAGCGACAGGGCTTTTTTACTGAAGCTTTCTTT
NA	TRBV11-3	TRBD2	TRBJ2-3	CASTLRLAGADTQYF	TGTGCCAGCACCTTGAGACTAGCGGGCGCAGATACACAGTATTTT
NA	TRBV5-6	NA	TRBJ1-1	CTSSLLQGGETFF	TGTACCAGCAGCTTGCTTCAGGGCGGTGAAACGTTCTTT
NA	TRBV11-2	NA	TRBJ2-7	CASSYVTTPTSSSEQYF	TGTGCCAGCAGCTACGTCACGACACCTACCTCTTCCTCCGAGCAGTACTTC
NA	TRBV4-3	TRBD1	TRBJ1-2	CASSQDQGGYANYGYAF	TGCGCCAGCAGCCAAGATCAGGGGGGTTACGCTAACTATGGCTACGCCTTC
NA	TRBV24-1	NA	TRBJ2-1	CATSDLAFNDQFF	TGTGCCACCAGTGATCTAGCATTCAATGATCAGTTCTTC
NA	TRBV20-1	NA	TRBJ2-7	CSARTDNLYEQHF	TGTAGTGCTAGAACCGACAACCTCTACGAGCAGCACTTC
once	TRBV5-4	TRBD2	TRBJ2-2	CASSSAGTSGFTGEPFF	TGTGCCAGCAGCTCGGCGGGGACTAGCGGTTTCACCGGGGAGCCGTTTTTT
NA	TRBV28	TRBD2	TRBJ2-7	CASSATATSGGSSYEQYF	TGTGCCAGCAGTGCTACCGCGACTAGCGGGGGTAGCTCCTACGAGCAGTACTTC
NA	TRBV9	NA	TRBJ2-2	CASSVDLSVGELFF	TGTGCCAGTAGCGTAGACCTCTCGGTGGGGGAGCTGTTTTTT
NA	TRBV12-3/TRBV12-4	NA	TRBJ2-1	CASSLPGKLLNERFF	TGTGCCAGCAGTTTACCCGGGAAACTCCTCAATGAGCGGTTCTTC
NA	TRBV20-1	TRBD1	TRBJ1-5	CSAGDRYLSQHF	TGCAGTGCGGGGGACAGATATCTGTCCCAGCATTTT
NA	TRBV11-2	NA	TRBJ1-1	CASSLRRNTEAFF	TGTGCCAGTAGCTTAAGGCGGAACACTGAAGCTTTCTTT
NA	TRBV6-1	NA	TRBJ2-5	CASGGISQGETQYF	TGTGCCAGCGGGGGGATCTCCCAGGGAGAGACCCAGTACTTC
NA	TRBV6-6	NA	TRBJ2-7	CASSPSGYDQYF	TGTGCCAGCAGTCCGAGCGGCTACGATCAGTACTTC
NA	TRBV5-1	TRBD1	TRBJ2-2	CASSLAGQGTGELFF	TGCGCCAGCAGCTTGGCGGGACAGGGCACCGGGGAGCTGTTTTTT
few	TRBV20-1	NA	TRBJ1-6	CSARDLQRHSGSSASASPPHF	TGCAGTGCTAGAGATCTTCAACGTCATTCGGGGTCTTCCGCCTCAGCTTCACCCCCCCACTTT
NA	TRBV6-1	TRBD1	TRBJ1-4	CASILDRGRERLFF	TGTGCCAGCATCCTTGACAGGGGGCGGGAAAGACTGTTTTTT
NA	TRBV4-1	NA	TRBJ2-3	CASSPGRQSEGRDTQYF	TGCGCCAGCAGCCCGGGTAGACAGTCCGAGGGTCGAGATACGCAGTATTTT
many	TRBV20-1	NA	TRBJ1-5	CSAAGNQPQHF	TGCAGTGCGGCAGGGAATCAGCCCCAGCATTTT
many	TRBV20-1	TRBD2	TRBJ2-3	CSAPSGGAWDTQYF	TGCAGTGCCCCTAGCGGGGGGGCCTGGGATACGCAGTATTTT
few	TRBV12-3/TRBV12-4	TRBD1	TRBJ1-5	CASSRQGNQPQHF	TGTGCCAGCAGTAGACAGGGTAATCAGCCCCAGCATTTT
once	TRBV20-1	TRBD2	TRBJ2-5	CSTRSTSGSTETQYF	TGCAGTACTAGATCCACTAGCGGCAGTACGGAGACCCAGTACTTC
NA	TRBV13	TRBD2	TRBJ2-3	CASSPGGPSTDTRYF	TGTGCCAGCAGCCCGGGGGGACCTAGCACTGATACGCGGTATTTT
many	TRBV30	TRBD1	TRBJ1-6	CAWSVLGQVNSPLHF	TGTGCCTGGAGTGTACTGGGACAGGTTAATTCACCCCTCCACTTT
NA	TRBV5-4	NA	TRBJ2-3	CASSQGLGAADTQYF	TGTGCCAGCAGCCAGGGACTTGGAGCTGCAGATACGCAGTATTTT
NA	TRBV11-2	NA	TRBJ2-7	CASSLRTAGSVYEQYF	TGTGCCAGCAGCTTGAGGACAGCAGGGAGTGTCTACGAGCAGTACTTT
many	TRBV12-3/TRBV12-4	NA	TRBJ2-3	CASSRGSSTDTQYF	TGTGCCAGCAGCCGGGGGTCAAGCACAGATACGCAGTATTTT
NA	TRBV5-4	NA	TRBJ2-7	CASSLWSGLPYEQYF	TGTGCCAGCAGCTTATGGTCGGGACTTCCATACGAGCAGTACTTC
NA	TRBV6-1	NA	TRBJ2-7	CASSVGQLQAYEQYF	TGTGCCAGCAGTGTCGGACAGTTACAGGCCTACGAGCAGTACTTC
NA	TRBV20-1	TRBD1	TRBJ1-1	CNATGTGGRSTEAFF	TGCAATGCTACCGGGACAGGGGGTCGGTCCACTGAAGCTTTCTTT